This T cell receptor beta chain was identified in a study of response to subunit inactivated influenza vaccine. The CDR3 length is 14 residues. V gave up 7 bases and J gave up 0 bases, with 14 bases separating them. Germline assignment: CDR1 SQVTM and CDR2 ANQGSEA. MiXCR was run by TCRdb on the RT-PCR reads, yielding one entry per CDR3 protein. The table lists fewer than 750,000 distinct CDR3 sequences, less than 15% of them singletons, with around 10% in the top ten. The TCR sequence derives from a man aged 50 or older who received an inactivated influenza vaccine. This chain joins TRBV29-1 and TRBJ2-3, with a weak D call TRBD2 (6 bases). The starting material was PBMCs from blood, obtained 11 to 12 days after vaccination. CDR3 loop: CSDTAGTSTDTQYF. For the CDR3, the DNA is TGCAGCGACACAGCCGGGACTAGCACAGATACGCAGTATTTT.